Shown below are 27 T cell receptor beta chains from a single sample sequenced in a study of cytomegalovirus exposure and HLA in healthy donors. PCR used 60 Vbeta primers and 13 Jbeta primers. Data came from immunoSEQ multiplex PCR; TCRdb stores just in-frame clones and leaves some out. The sample yields about 300,000 clones, roughly 89% seen once. The sample was PBMCs. The receptors originated from a man aged 35-49 years in good health and CMV-seropositive.

V is TRBV10-3 and J is TRBJ1-2; 11 bases agree with TRBD1. The CDR3 is 16 amino acids. CDR1 and CDR2 (germline): ENHRY, SYGVKD. V lost 2 bases and J lost 3; bases outside the gene matches: 5. CDR3 region: CAISERTGGSDYGYTF. In nucleotides, the CDR3 is TGTGCCATCAGTGAGAGGACAGGGGGCAGTGACTATGGCTACACCTTC.

The CDR3 is CASSVKGDRTEAFF. CDR3 nucleotide sequence: TGTGCCAGCAGCGTAAAAGGGGATCGGACTGAAGCTTTCTTT. The chain is built from TRBV9 and TRBJ1-1; TRBD1 might be the D (5 bases). Per the germline V gene, CDR1 is SGDLS and CDR2 is YYNGEE. The V end lost 1 base, the J end lost 5 bases, and 12 bases lay between the germline ends. This CDR3 has 14 amino acids. Filled out from reference TRBV9 and TRBJ1-1, the complete variable domain reads DSGVTQTPKHLITATGQRVTLRCSPRSGDLSVYWYQQSLDQGLQFLIQYYNGEERAKGNILERFSAQQFPDLHSELNLSSLELGDSALYFCASSVKGDRTEAFFGQGTRLTVV.

In this sample, this clone turned up once. The genes are TRBV13 and TRBJ2-1; tentatively, D is TRBD1 (5 bases). The CDR3 runs to 11 residues. Trimming removed 3 bases from V and 10 bases from J, with 7 bases in between. CDR1 and CDR2 (germline): PRHDT, FYEKMQ (reference sequence). CDR3 protein: CASSFRTEQFF. The DNA of the CDR3 is TGTGCCAGCAGCTTTCGGACAGAGCAGTTCTTC.

The chain carries TRBV27 and TRBJ1-2; weak D call: TRBD1 (5 bases). The CDR3 sequence is 15 residues long. Germline assignment: CDR1 MNHEY and CDR2 SMNVEV (reference sequence). Trimming left V 3 bases short and J 0 bases short, with 11 bases between. The CDR3 region is CASSFSAGSNYGYTF. The CDR3 DNA reads TGTGCCAGCAGTTTTTCCGCAGGGTCTAACTATGGCTACACCTTC.

This chain uses TRBV9 with TRBJ2-2; TRBD2 might be the D (5 bases). CDR1 is SGDLS and CDR2 is YYNGEE in the germline V gene. The length of the CDR3 is 15 residues. V was clipped by 0 bases and J by 4 bases, with 10 bases between them. The CDR3 DNA reads as TGTGCCAGCAGCGTAGGGGGAGAGGCCACCGGGGAGCTGTTTTTT. Protein: CASSVGGEATGELFF.

The chain joins TRBV19 to TRBJ1-5; tentatively, D is TRBD1 (6 bases). CDR3 length: 14 amino acids. Trimming cost V 4 bases and J 2 bases, with 9 bases left between them. From germline, CDR1 is LNHDA and CDR2 SQIVND (reference sequence). In DNA, the CDR3 is TGTGCCAGTAGTAACTCAGGGGGCAATCAGCCCCAGCATTTT. Translation gives CASSNSGGNQPQHF.

The chain employs TRBV7-9 and TRBJ2-1, with TRBD2 matching 10 bases. V shed 0 bases and J 9 bases; nucleotides not matched to a gene: 5. Germline V CDR1 and CDR2: SEHNR, FQNEAQ (reference sequence). This CDR3 comprises 15 residues. The CDR3: CASSLAASGSGEQFF. The CDR3 DNA reads as TGTGCCAGCAGCTTAGCGGCTAGCGGGAGTGGTGAGCAGTTCTTC.

This chain links TRBV18 with TRBJ1-5; D unresolved. The germline gives CDR1 KGHSH, CDR2 LQKENI. V lost 0 bases to trimming and J lost 1 base, with 7 bases between them. The CDR3 sequence is 15 residues long. The CDR3 nucleotides read TGTGCCAGCTCACCACCGGGGAGGAGCAATCAGCCCCAGCATTTT. Translated, it gives CASSPPGRSNQPQHF.

The V and J genes are TRBV6-1 and TRBJ1-1; D is perhaps TRBD1 (5 bases). Trimming took 5 bases from V and 4 from J, leaving 17 bases between them. The CDR3 is made up of 15 amino acids. Germline-derived CDR1 and CDR2 are MNHNS and SASEGT. This CDR3 is CASSPPGGGGTEAFF. The CDR3 bases are TGTGCCAGCAGTCCCCCCGGGGGAGGCGGCACTGAAGCTTTCTTT.

The genes are TRBV27 and TRBJ1-2, with a weak D call TRBD1 (6 bases). This CDR3 contains 16 residues. The germline V gene encodes CDR1 MNHEY and CDR2 SMNVEV (reference sequence). Between the trimmed V and J ends, which lost 7 bases and 3 bases, there was a span of 21 bases. The CDR3 coding sequence is TGTGCCAGCAACCCCAACGCACAGGGTTCTCACTATGGCTACACCTTC. This sequence encodes CASNPNAQGSHYGYTF.

About this clone: One junction end disagrees with the germline gene, perhaps due to a read error. The rearrangement joins TRBV9 to TRBJ2-7; 12 bases are shared with TRBD1. The CDR3 is 16 residues long. CDR1 and CDR2 from the germline V gene are SGDLS and YYNGEE. The DNA for the CDR3 is TGTGCCAGCAGCGAGAGGGGACAGGGGGCTTCCTACGGGCAGTACTTC. Amino acids: CASSERGQGASYGQYF.

The chain couples TRBV9 to TRBJ2-3, with a possible D match to TRBD2 (6 bases). This CDR3 has 16 amino acids. V gave up 0 bases and J gave up 4 bases, with 15 bases separating them. CDR1 is SGDLS and CDR2 is YYNGEE in the germline V gene. CDR3 nucleotides: TGTGCCAGCAGCGTAGCCGGAGGGGTGTTCCCAGATACGCAGTATTTT. Protein product: CASSVAGGVFPDTQYF.

The genes are TRBV28 and TRBJ1-2; TRBD1 might be the D (6 bases). The length of the CDR3 is 14 residues. Per the germline V gene, CDR1 is MDHEN and CDR2 is SYDVKM. V lost 4 bases to trimming and J lost 4 bases, with 13 bases between them. The CDR3 bases are TGTGCCAGCAGTTCGGACAGCGAAGGCTATGGCTACACCTTC. Protein: CASSSDSEGYGYTF.

The chain is built from TRBV7-3 and TRBJ2-3; 8 bases are a match to TRBD2. CDR3 length equals 17 residues. The ends lost 2 bases at V and 0 bases at J; junction bases unmatched: 7. Germline V gives CDR1 SGHTA, CDR2 FQGTGA. The CDR3 nucleotides are TGTGCCAGCAGCTTATTCGGGAGGGACTCCAGCACAGATACGCAGTATTTT. It encodes CASSLFGRDSSTDTQYF.

The J gene is TRBJ2-7, the V gene TRBV7-3; TRBD2 agrees at 8 bases. The V segment lost 5 bases and the J segment 7 bases; nucleotides outside the gene matches: 13. The CDR3 totals 15 residues. Germline assignment: CDR1 SGHTA and CDR2 FQGTGA. The CDR3 region is CASSPQAGTSGEQYF. The CDR3 nucleotides read TGTGCCAGCAGCCCTCAAGCCGGGACTAGTGGTGAGCAGTACTTC.

The chain has TRBV15 and TRBJ2-1; the match to TRBD1 covers 8 bases. This CDR3 is built from 19 residues. After removal of 1 base from V and 2 bases from J, the junction contained 13 bases not matched to a gene. Looked up from germline, CDR1 is LNHNV and CDR2 is YYDKDF (reference sequence). This CDR3 is CATSRVGQGARGAYNEQFF. In DNA, the CDR3 is TGTGCCACCAGCAGAGTGGGTCAGGGGGCCAGGGGTGCCTACAATGAGCAGTTCTTC. Supplemented by reference TRBV15 and TRBJ2-1, the full variable domain reads DAMVIQNPRYQVTQFGKPVTLSCSQTLNHNVMYWYQQKSSQAPKLLFHYYDKDFNNEADTPDNFQSRRPNTSFCFLDIRSPGLGDTAMYLCATSRVGQGARGAYNEQFFGPGTRLTVL.

J is TRBJ2-1 and V is TRBV10-3; 9 bases align to TRBD2. This CDR3 is 16 amino acids long. CDR1 and CDR2 from the germline V gene are ENHRY and SYGVKD. The J segment lost 4 bases and the V segment lost 4 bases, leaving 8 bases of the junction unmatched. The CDR3 sequence: CAISGGPSGTYNEQFF. As DNA, the CDR3 is TGTGCCATCAGTGGCGGGCCTAGCGGGACGTACAATGAGCAGTTCTTC.

This chain connects TRBV21-1 to TRBJ1-2; TRBD1, the D gene given by the table, was not confirmed from the DNA. TRBV21-1 has pseudogene status. The CDR3 loop spans 15 amino acids. This CDR3 is CASSKAAGGNYGYTF. DNA for the CDR3: TGTGCCAGCAGCAAAGCCGCAGGGGGAAACTATGGCTACACCTTC.

This clone is a singleton in its sample. This chain connects TRBV6-6 to TRBJ2-5; possibly TRBD1 for D (6 bases). In germline, CDR1 is MNHNY, CDR2 SVGAGI (reference sequence). Trimming took off 0 bases at V and 4 bases at J, with 15 bases between the two ends. The CDR3 loop spans 16 amino acids. CDR3 DNA: TGTGCCAGCAGTTACTCGATCCAGGGGCCCCCAGAGACCCAGTACTTC. Amino acid sequence: CASSYSIQGPPETQYF.

This chain's CDR3 is CASSPGQFFEAFF. The CDR3 DNA is TGTGCCAGCTCACCGGGACAGTTTTTTGAAGCTTTCTTT. The chain joins TRBV18 to TRBJ1-1, with 7 bases aligning to TRBD1. With 3 bases clipped from V and 7 bases from J, the junction kept 5 bases outside the gene matches. CDR1 and CDR2 (germline): KGHSH, LQKENI. The CDR3 runs 13 residues. The full variable domain, with the rest looked up from reference TRBV18 and TRBJ1-1, is NAGVMQNPRHLVRRRGQEARLRCSPMKGHSHVYWYRQLPEEGLKFMVYLQKENIIDESGMPKERFSAEFPKEGPSILRIQQVVRGDSAAYFCASSPGQFFEAFFGQGTRLTVV.

This sequence joins TRBV6-5 and TRBJ2-3, with D unresolved. There are 14 residues in the CDR3. Germline CDR1 reads MNHEY; CDR2 reads SVGAGI. Between the trimmed V and J ends, which lost 2 bases and 4 bases, there was a span of 10 bases. The chain's CDR3 is CASSYTVASDTQYF. The CDR3, as DNA: TGTGCCAGCAGTTACACGGTAGCCTCAGATACGCAGTATTTT.

This clone is a singleton in its sample. This chain joins TRBV7-6 and TRBJ1-1, with D perhaps TRBD1 (5 bases). The CDR3 is 15 amino acids. V lost 7 bases and J 1 base, leaving 16 bases between the germline ends. CDR1 is SGHVS and CDR2 is FNYEAQ in the germline V gene. The CDR3 DNA is TGTGCCAGCAACCTTCAGGACACCCCGAACACTGAAGCTTTCTTT. This codes for CASNLQDTPNTEAFF. Full variable domain (outside the CDR3, taken from reference TRBV7-6 and TRBJ1-1): GAGVSQSPRYKVTKRGQDVALRCDPISGHVSLYWYRQALGQGPEFLTYFNYEAQQDKSGLPNDRFSAERPEGSISTLTIQRTEQRDSAMYRCASNLQDTPNTEAFFGQGTRLTVV.

The V call is TRBV6-5, the J call TRBJ1-2; D unresolved. The CDR3 sequence is 15 residues long. V was cut by 0 bases and J by 0 bases, with 8 bases left in between. Germline loops: CDR1 MNHEY, CDR2 SVGAGI. The DNA of the CDR3 is TGTGCCAGCAGTTACTCGAGCGGGGCTAACTATGGCTACACCTTC. Translation: CASSYSSGANYGYTF.

The rearrangement links TRBV6-1 to TRBJ1-2; maybe TRBD1 (6 bases). In germline, CDR1 is MNHNS, CDR2 SASEGT. V was clipped by 6 bases and J by 8 bases, with 16 bases between them. This CDR3 spans 13 amino acids. The DNA of the CDR3 is TGTGCCAGCAGAGGACAGCAGTGGAGGGGCTACACCTTC. Translated, it gives CASRGQQWRGYTF.

The CDR3 DNA reads TGTGCCAGCAGCGTAGGGGACAGCTCTAACTATGGCTACACCTTC. Its translation: CASSVGDSSNYGYTF. The chain employs TRBV9 and TRBJ1-2; TRBD1 matches at 7 bases. The CDR3 runs to 15 residues. Germline V gives CDR1 SGDLS, CDR2 YYNGEE. The V segment lost 0 bases and the J segment 0 bases; nucleotides outside the gene matches: 2.

This clone was observed a few times. The V and J genes are TRBV6-5 and TRBJ2-7; the D gene is possibly TRBD2 (6 bases). V was trimmed by 7 bases and J by 2 bases, leaving 18 bases between them. The CDR3 length is 15 residues. CDR1 MNHEY and CDR2 SVGAGI come from the germline V gene. The CDR3 spells CASTPLGGEPYEQYF. CDR3 coding DNA: TGTGCCAGCACTCCTCTGGGGGGAGAACCCTACGAGCAGTACTTC.

The count of this clone is one. The V gene is TRBV5-1, the J gene TRBJ1-1; the D gene is possibly TRBD1 (5 bases). The CDR3 is made up of 17 amino acids. With 0 bases removed from V and 0 bases from J, the gap between germline ends came to 15 bases. CDR1 SGHRS and CDR2 YFSETQ come from the germline V gene. This CDR3 is CASSLAAGMWVNTEAFF. The CDR3, as DNA: TGCGCCAGCAGCTTGGCGGCAGGGATGTGGGTGAACACTGAAGCTTTCTTT.